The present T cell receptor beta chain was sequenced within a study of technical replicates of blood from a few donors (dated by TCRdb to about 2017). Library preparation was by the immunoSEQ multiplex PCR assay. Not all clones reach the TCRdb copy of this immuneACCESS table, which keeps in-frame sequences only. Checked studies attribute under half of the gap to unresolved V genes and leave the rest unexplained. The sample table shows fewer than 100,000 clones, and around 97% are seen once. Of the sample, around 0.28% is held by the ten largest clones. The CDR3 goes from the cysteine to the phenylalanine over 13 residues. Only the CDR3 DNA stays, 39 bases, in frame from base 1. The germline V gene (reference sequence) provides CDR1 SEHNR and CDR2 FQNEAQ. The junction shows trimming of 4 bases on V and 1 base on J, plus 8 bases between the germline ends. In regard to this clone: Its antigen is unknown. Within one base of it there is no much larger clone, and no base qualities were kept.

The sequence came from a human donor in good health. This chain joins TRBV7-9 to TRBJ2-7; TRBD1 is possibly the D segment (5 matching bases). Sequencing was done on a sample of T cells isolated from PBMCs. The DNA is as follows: TGTGCCAGCAGCTCTAGACAGTCCTACGAGCAGTACTTC. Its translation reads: CASSSRQSYEQYF.